Sequencing of this TCR beta chain was carried out in a study of blood T cell repertoires in COVID-19. Sequenced by immunoSEQ multiplex PCR; TCRdb stores in-frame clones only, minus some. The table records some 140,000 clones, roughly 76% of them present only once. V lost 1 base and J 7 bases, leaving 11 bases between the germline ends. Germline values: CDR1 SGHDN, CDR2 FVKESK. The CDR3 runs to 14 residues. The rearrangement uses TRBV14 and TRBJ2-1; D not resolved. Input material: peripheral blood. The TCR originated in a man older than 75 with acute or convalescent COVID-19. CDR3 coding DNA: TGTGCCAGCAGCCAAGTCTCTGAGTGGAATGAGCAGTTCTTC. Translation gives CASSQVSEWNEQFF.